A single sample is the source of the 29 T cell receptor beta chains below, sequenced in a study of tissue T cells after allogeneic stem cell transplantation. Here immunoSEQ multiplex PCR was the method, and the copy in TCRdb shows in-frame clones only, minus some. The table lists tens of thousands of clones, 73% of them singletons, with around 0.6% in the top ten. Sequenced: sorted cells pooled from one or two spleens. All receptors derive from a pool of C57BL/6 mice in good health.

The table lists this clone with a few counts. Gene names follow the mouse nomenclature. This chain's CDR3 is CGARANRDNYEQYF. The covered CDR3 bases are TGTGGTGCTAGGGCTAACCGGGACAACTATGAACAGTAC. This sequence joins TRBV20 and TRBJ2-7, with D possibly TRBD1 on 6 matching bases. The CDR3 goes on 1 residue after the read ends, and that part is filled in from the germline J gene. V was shortened by 1 base and J by 3 bases, with 13 bases between the two germline ends. Germline CDR1 is GFQATS and CDR2 is STVNSAI. The CDR3 is 14 residues long.

On this clone itself: All gene names here are mouse names. Read sequence stops 1 residue before the CDR3 end, and the germline J gene provides the missing end. The V call is TRBV13-2, the J call TRBJ2-7; TRBD2 matches at 11 bases. The CDR3 runs 14 residues. Looked up from germline, CDR1 is NNHNN and CDR2 is SYGAGS (reference sequence). Trimming removed 6 bases from V and 0 bases from J; junction bases left unmatched: 2. Partial CDR3 DNA: TGTGCCAGCGAGGACTGGGGGGCCTCCTATGAACAGTAC. Translation: CASEDWGASYEQY. The CDR3 in its entirety is CASEDWGASYEQYF.

For this clone: Gene names refer to mouse genes. The CDR3 extends 1 residue past the end of the read, so its final part is completed from the germline J gene. This chain joins TRBV19 and TRBJ1-1, with D tentatively TRBD1 (6 bases). V was clipped by 2 bases and J by 1 base, with 9 bases between them. This CDR3 region has 14 residues. The germline CDR1 and CDR2 sequences are FNHDT and SITEND (reference sequence). CDR3 sequence: CASSIPRGNTEVFF. CDR3 DNA, as far as it was read: TGTGCCAGCAGTATCCCCAGGGGAAACACAGAAGTCTTC.

In the case of this clone: Gene names are mouse gene names. Read sequence stops 1 residue before the CDR3 end, and the germline J gene provides the missing end. V is TRBV20 and J is TRBJ1-4; no clear D gene. CDR3 size: 13 residues. Between the trimmed V and J ends, which lost 0 bases and 5 bases, there was a span of 7 bases. CDR1 GFQATS and CDR2 STVNSAI come from the germline V gene. CDR3: CGARDRKNERLFF. CDR3 DNA, as far as it was read: TGTGGTGCTAGGGACAGAAAAAACGAAAGATTATTT.

Comments on this clone: Genes and germline are mouse. The missing CDR3 end, 1 residue past where the read stops, is filled in from the germline J gene. The chain uses TRBV16 and TRBJ1-2; the D gene is possibly TRBD1 (5 bases). CDR3 length: 14 residues. Germline CDR1 reads SGHSA; CDR2 reads FRNQAP. Trimming took off 6 bases at V and 0 bases at J, with 11 bases between the two ends. The CDR3 is CASSSRTTNSDYTF. CDR3 DNA (partial): TGTGCAAGCAGTAGCCGGACAACAAACTCCGACTACACC.

As for this clone: Mouse gene names and germline throughout. The read terminates 1 residue before the CDR3 end, so the remaining end is supplied by the germline J gene. This rearrangement joins TRBV31 to TRBJ2-1; 7 nucleotides agree with TRBD1. V trimming: 3 bases; J trimming: 4 bases; junction bases outside the gene matches: 6. CDR1 and CDR2 from the germline V gene are GKSSPN and SITVG. There are 14 residues in the CDR3. The CDR3 spells CAWSFRDRYAEQFF. The covered CDR3 bases are TGTGCCTGGAGCTTCCGGGACAGATATGCTGAGCAGTTC.

About this clone: The genes and germline here are from mouse. Coverage ceases 1 residue before the CDR3 finishes, and the germline J gene fills in the end. This chain links TRBV16 with TRBJ2-2; 9 nucleotides agree with TRBD2. The CDR3 loop spans 15 amino acids. Unmatched junction bases numbered 2, after V lost 0 bases and J lost 6 bases. CDR1 and CDR2 from the germline V gene are SGHSA and FRNQAP. CDR3 DNA (partial): TGTGCAAGCAGCTTAGAGGCTGGGGGGGCCGGGCAGCTCTAC. This gives the protein CASSLEAGGAGQLY. The whole CDR3 region reads CASSLEAGGAGQLYF.

On this clone: Any gene name here is a mouse gene name. The CDR3 is cut off 1 residue early in the read; its end comes from the germline J gene. The chain is built from TRBV13-1 and TRBJ2-5; no reliable D call. CDR1 and CDR2 (germline): NSHNY, SYGAGN. Between the trimmed V and J ends, which lost 0 bases and 6 bases, there was a span of 5 bases. CDR3 length: 12 residues. The CDR3 loop reads CASSDAWDTQYF. The DNA read from the CDR3 is TGTGCCAGCAGTGATGCATGGGACACCCAGTAC.

As for this clone: The genes and germline here are from mouse. The read finishes 1 residue shy of the CDR3 end, and the germline J gene is used to complete it. This chain joins TRBV3 and TRBJ2-5; 14 bases line up with TRBD2. V was clipped by 4 bases and J by 6 bases; unmatched bases: 6. CDR1 and CDR2 from the germline V gene are SNHLY and FYNGKV (reference sequence). The CDR3 runs to 16 residues. CDR3 sequence reads: CASSSGTGGARDTQYF. CDR3 bases read: TGTGCCAGCAGCTCGGGGACTGGGGGGGCGCGGGACACCCAGTAC.

As concerns this clone: These gene names are mouse names. The read terminates 1 residue ahead of where the CDR3 ends, so the germline J gene completes it. The chain employs TRBV15 and TRBJ2-5; D perhaps matches TRBD1 (5 bases). V gave up 5 bases and J gave up 1 base, with 7 bases separating them. CDR3 length: 13 amino acids. From germline, CDR1 is SGHND and CDR2 FRSKSL. This chain's CDR3 is CASSRQYQDTQYF. The sequenced part of the CDR3 DNA is TGTGCCAGCAGTCGACAGTACCAAGACACCCAGTAC.

This clone was detected only a few times. Mouse gene names and germline throughout. The missing CDR3 end, 1 residue past where the read stops, is filled in from the germline J gene. The V gene is TRBV16, the J gene TRBJ2-7; 8 positions agree with TRBD1. V was pared by 1 base and J by 5 bases, with 4 bases of the junction left unmatched. This CDR3 has 14 residues. Germline CDR1 reads SGHSA; CDR2 reads FRNQAP. Incomplete CDR3 DNA: TGTGCAAGCAGCTTAGGGACAGGGAAGGATGAACAGTAC. Residues: CASSLGTGKDEQY. The CDR3 as a whole reads CASSLGTGKDEQYF.

Regarding this clone: All gene names here are mouse names. From the germline J gene comes the end of the CDR3, since the read stops 1 residue before it. The chain couples TRBV3 to TRBJ2-7; D ambiguous. From germline, CDR1 is SNHLY and CDR2 FYNGKV (reference sequence). Deletions cut 2 bases from V and 7 bases from J, with 6 bases between. The CDR3 runs 11 residues. CDR3 DNA (partial): TGTGCCAGCAGCTTAAAGGCAGAACAGTAC. This gives the protein CASSLKAEQY. From start to end, the CDR3 is CASSLKAEQYF.

Details on this clone: Mouse gene names and germline throughout. The sequence runs out 1 residue before the end of the CDR3; the remainder is reconstructed from the germline J gene. The J gene is TRBJ1-5, the V gene TRBV31; TRBD1 is a possible D gene (6 bases). The CDR3 extends over 12 amino acids. In germline, CDR1 is GKSSPN, CDR2 SITVG. Between the trimmed V and J ends, which lost 0 bases and 6 bases, there was a span of 6 bases. CDR3 bases read: TGTGCCTGGAGTCTGACAGGCCAGGCTCCGCTT. Its translation is CAWSLTGQAPL. The entire CDR3 protein reads CAWSLTGQAPLF.

As to this clone: Gene names are the mouse ones. The read terminates 1 residue ahead of where the CDR3 ends, so the germline J gene completes it. The rearrangement uses TRBV13-2 and TRBJ2-7; 8 bases are shared with TRBD1. Germline loops: CDR1 NNHNN, CDR2 SYGAGS (reference sequence). The CDR3 spans 14 residues. The J segment lost 3 bases and the V segment lost 1 base, leaving 3 bases of the junction unmatched. CDR3 amino acids: CASGDSRGHYEQYF. The sequenced part of the CDR3 DNA is TGTGCCAGCGGTGATAGCAGGGGGCACTATGAACAGTAC.

Note on this clone: Each gene name is a mouse one. The read stops 1 residue short of the end of the CDR3; the missing end is completed from the germline J gene. The chain uses TRBV14 and TRBJ2-5, with 10 bases lining up with TRBD1. V gave up 4 bases and J gave up 3 bases; unmatched junction bases: 2. This CDR3 is 14 amino acids long. Germline lookup yields CDR1 SGHDT and CDR2 FRDEAV. The covered CDR3 bases are TGTGCCAGCAGTCCGGGACAGGGGCAAGACACCCAGTAC. Amino acids: CASSPGQGQDTQY. The full CDR3 protein is CASSPGQGQDTQYF.

For this clone: The gene symbols are mouse symbols. The CDR3 loop is CASGDAGTSQNTLYF. CDR3 DNA (partial): TGTGCCAGCGGTGATGCGGGGACTAGTCAAAACACCTTGTAC. The chain links TRBV13-2 to TRBJ2-4, with a possible D match to TRBD2 (6 bases). The read ends 1 residue shy of where the CDR3 ends; the end is completed using the germline J gene. Germline V gives CDR1 NNHNN, CDR2 SYGAGS (reference sequence). Trimming cost V 0 bases and J 0 bases, with 8 bases left between them. The CDR3 covers 15 residues.

A word on this clone: The gene names given are mouse names. The CDR3 is cut off 1 residue early in the read; its end comes from the germline J gene. This sequence joins TRBV2 and TRBJ2-2, with D unclear. Per the germline V gene, CDR1 is LGHNA and CDR2 is YSYQKL. CDR3 length: 14 residues. The germline V and J ends were trimmed by 1 base and 1 base, with 4 bases remaining between them. The CDR3 bases that were read are TGTGCCAGCAGCCAAGGGGAAAACACCGGGCAGCTCTAC. Its translation: CASSQGENTGQLY. From start to end, the CDR3 is CASSQGENTGQLYF.

Comment on this clone: The gene symbols are mouse symbols. The read terminates 1 residue ahead of where the CDR3 ends, so the germline J gene completes it. The chain uses TRBV3 and TRBJ2-2, with 7 bases fitting TRBD1. The germline CDR1 and CDR2 sequences are SNHLY and FYNGKV (reference sequence). Germline trimming cut 5 bases from V and 3 bases from J; bases unmatched to any gene: 3. CDR3 length equals 14 residues. The part of the CDR3 DNA that was read is TGTGCCAGCAGCCTGGGACAGTACACCGGGCAGCTCTAC. This gives the protein CASSLGQYTGQLY. The CDR3 reads in full as CASSLGQYTGQLYF.

Concerning this clone: The genes are named according to mouse. From the germline J gene comes the end of the CDR3, since the read stops 1 residue before it. The J gene is TRBJ1-2, the V gene TRBV24, with D possibly matching TRBD1 (6 bases). The CDR3 extends over 13 amino acids. V lost 2 bases to trimming and J lost 4 bases, with 8 bases between them. Germline CDR1 and CDR2: KGHTA and FRNEEI. Incomplete CDR3 DNA: TGTGCCAGCAGTCTGGGGGGGGCCTCCGACTACACC. This gives the protein CASSLGGASDYT. In full, the CDR3 reads CASSLGGASDYTF.

A word on this clone: All gene names here are mouse names. Coverage ceases 1 residue before the CDR3 finishes, and the germline J gene fills in the end. V gene TRBV2 combines with J gene TRBJ1-4, with 7 bases matching TRBD1. This CDR3 region has 16 residues. With V trimmed by 3 bases and J by 0 bases, 4 bases remained unmatched. Per the germline V gene, CDR1 is LGHNA and CDR2 is YSYQKL. The part of the CDR3 DNA that was read is TGTGCCAGCAGCCATCGACAGGGTTTTTCCAACGAAAGATTATTT. It codes for CASSHRQGFSNERLF. From start to end, the CDR3 is CASSHRQGFSNERLFF.

As regards this clone: Gene and germline names: mouse. The CDR3 end is not reached by the read, which stops 1 residue before it; the germline J gene fills it in. The chain employs TRBV19 and TRBJ1-4; 7 bases match TRBD1. The V gene end was trimmed by 2 bases and the J gene end by 4 bases; junction bases not matched to a gene: 2. Germline CDR1 reads FNHDT; CDR2 reads SITEND (reference sequence). The CDR3 sequence is 14 residues long. CDR3 DNA (partial): TGTGCCAGCAGTATGACAGGGTTCAACGAAAGATTATTT. Translated: CASSMTGFNERLF. The entire CDR3 protein is CASSMTGFNERLFF.

A word on this clone: Genes here carry mouse names. CDR3 bases read: TGTGCCAGCAGCTGGGGGTCTAGTCAAAACACCTTGTAC. This gives the protein CASSWGSSQNTLY. The entire CDR3 sequence reads CASSWGSSQNTLYF. The chain employs TRBV4 and TRBJ2-4, with D perhaps TRBD1 or TRBD2 (5 bases each). The read terminates 1 residue before the CDR3 end, so the remaining end is supplied by the germline J gene. Trimming stripped 4 bases from V and 0 bases from J, with 8 bases between. Germline V CDR1 and CDR2: LGHDT, YNNKQL (reference sequence). The CDR3 has 14 residues.

This clone was seen a handful of times. The gene symbols are mouse symbols. The part of the CDR3 DNA that was read is TGTGCCAGCAGTATGAGGTATGAACAGTAC. It encodes CASSMRYEQY. The entire CDR3 protein reads CASSMRYEQYF. V gene TRBV19 combines with J gene TRBJ2-7; D call uncertain. The CDR3 goes on 1 residue after the read ends, and that part is filled in from the germline J gene. The CDR3 consists of 11 residues. Germline V gene lookup returns CDR1 FNHDT and CDR2 SITEND (reference sequence). V dropped 2 bases and J dropped 4 bases, with 4 bases sitting between them.

There are a few counts of this clone. Any gene name here is a mouse gene name. The missing CDR3 end, 1 residue past where the read stops, is filled in from the germline J gene. The V gene is TRBV2, the J gene TRBJ2-7; TRBD2 is a possible D gene (6 bases). V was trimmed by 4 bases and J by 4 bases, leaving 8 bases between them. The CDR3 is 12 amino acids. The germline CDR1 and CDR2 sequences are LGHNA and YSYQKL. Incomplete CDR3 DNA: TGTGCCAGCAGCCCTACTGGGTATGAACAGTAC. Translating it yields CASSPTGYEQY. The full CDR3 protein is CASSPTGYEQYF.

As concerns this clone: Mouse names are used for the genes. The read terminates 1 residue ahead of where the CDR3 ends, so the germline J gene completes it. The chain uses TRBV3 and TRBJ2-4, with D perhaps TRBD1 (5 bases). Trimming stripped 5 bases from V and 4 bases from J, with 10 bases between. This CDR3 has 13 residues. Germline V lookup: CDR1 SNHLY, CDR2 FYNGKV (reference sequence). The sequenced CDR3 bases are TGTGCCAGCAGCCCCGAGACAGAAAACACCTTGTAC. It specifies CASSPETENTLY. The whole CDR3 protein is CASSPETENTLYF.

On this clone: Gene names are mouse gene names. Read sequence stops 1 residue before the CDR3 end, and the germline J gene provides the missing end. The chain recombines TRBV16 with TRBJ2-2; D is unclear. The V gene lost 5 bases and the J gene lost 0 bases, with 1 base spanning the gap. The germline CDR1 and CDR2 sequences are SGHSA and FRNQAP. This CDR3 spans 12 amino acids. CDR3 DNA, as far as it was read: TGTGCAAGCAGCACAAACACCGGGCAGCTCTAC. It translates to CASSTNTGQLY. The whole CDR3 reads CASSTNTGQLYF.

Comments on this clone: Genes here carry mouse names. The read comes to an end 1 residue before the CDR3 does, leaving the germline J gene to fill in the end. The chain uses TRBV5 and TRBJ2-5; TRBD2 agrees at 10 bases. The V and J ends lost 0 bases and 6 bases, in that order; junction bases with no gene match: 3. This CDR3 region has 15 residues. The germline gives CDR1 LGHNA, CDR2 YNLKQL (reference sequence). The chain's CDR3 is CASSQDGTGDDTQYF. The CDR3 bases that were read are TGTGCCAGCAGCCAAGATGGGACTGGGGACGACACCCAGTAC.

Worth noting for this clone: The gene names here belong to mouse. The CDR3 bases that were read are TGTGCCAGCGGTGGCGACTGGGATGAACAGTAC. Protein: CASGGDWDEQY. The full CDR3 is CASGGDWDEQYF. The chain combines TRBV13-2 with TRBJ2-7, with 7 nucleotides matching TRBD2. Read data end 1 residue before the CDR3 end; the end is taken from the germline J gene. The germline gives CDR1 NNHNN, CDR2 SYGAGS (reference sequence). The CDR3 length is 12 residues. After removal of 3 bases from V and 5 bases from J, the junction contained 2 bases not matched to a gene.

In regard to this clone: Gene names are the mouse ones. The missing CDR3 end, 1 residue past where the read stops, is filled in from the germline J gene. V gene TRBV20 combines with J gene TRBJ2-7, with 7 bases fitting TRBD2. Trimming removed 2 bases from V and 7 bases from J; junction bases left unmatched: 8. Germline values: CDR1 GFQATS, CDR2 STVNSAI. The CDR3 runs to 13 residues. CDR3 loop: CGARQTGRGEQYF. Partial CDR3 DNA: TGTGGTGCTAGGCAGACTGGGAGAGGAGAACAGTAC.